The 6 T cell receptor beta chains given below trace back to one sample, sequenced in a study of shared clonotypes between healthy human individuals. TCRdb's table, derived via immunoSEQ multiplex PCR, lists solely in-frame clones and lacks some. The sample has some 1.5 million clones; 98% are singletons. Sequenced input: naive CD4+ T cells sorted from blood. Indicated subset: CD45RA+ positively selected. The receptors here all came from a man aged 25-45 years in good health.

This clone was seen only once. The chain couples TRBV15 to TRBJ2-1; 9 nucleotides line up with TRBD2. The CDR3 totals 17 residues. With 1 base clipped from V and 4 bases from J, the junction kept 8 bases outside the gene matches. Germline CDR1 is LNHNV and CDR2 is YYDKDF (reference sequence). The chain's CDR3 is CATSRGGGRDRYNEQFF. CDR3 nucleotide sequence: TGTGCCACCAGCAGAGGCGGCGGGAGGGATAGATACAATGAGCAGTTCTTC.

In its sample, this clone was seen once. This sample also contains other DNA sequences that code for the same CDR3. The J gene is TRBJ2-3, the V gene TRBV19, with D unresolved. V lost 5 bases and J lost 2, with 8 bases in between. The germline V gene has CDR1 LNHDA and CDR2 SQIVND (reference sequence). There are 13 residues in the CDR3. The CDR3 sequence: CASSSRYTDTQYF. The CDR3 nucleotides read TGTGCCAGTAGTTCCCGCTACACAGATACGCAGTATTTT. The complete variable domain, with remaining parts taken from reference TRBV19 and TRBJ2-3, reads DGGITQSPKYLFRKEGQNVTLSCEQNLNHDAMYWYRQDPGQGLRLIYYSQIVNDFQKGDIAEGYSVSREKKESFPLTVTSAQKNPTAFYLCASSSRYTDTQYFGPGTRLTVL.

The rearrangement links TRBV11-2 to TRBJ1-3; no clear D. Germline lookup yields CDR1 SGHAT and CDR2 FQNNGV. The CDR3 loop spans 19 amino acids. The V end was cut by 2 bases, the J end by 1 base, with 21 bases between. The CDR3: CASSLSFAASFSSGNTIYF. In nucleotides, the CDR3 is TGTGCCAGCAGCTTATCGTTTGCTGCTTCCTTTTCTTCTGGAAACACCATATATTTT.

The CDR3 DNA reads TGCGCCAGCAGCCAAGATCTTTGGAGCGGGAGGGCCTCCATTTACAATGAGCAGTTCTTC. It specifies CASSQDLWSGRASIYNEQFF. The J gene is TRBJ2-1, the V gene TRBV4-1; TRBD2 matches 10 bases. J gave up 4 bases and V 0 bases, and 15 bases lay outside the gene matches. Looked up from germline, CDR1 is MGHRA and CDR2 is YSYEKL. This CDR3 is 20 amino acids long.

CDR3 region: CASSQDRGSVDTGELFF. In DNA form, the CDR3 reads TGCGCCAGCAGCCAAGATCGCGGGAGTGTTGACACCGGGGAGCTGTTTTTT. The chain is built from TRBV4-3 and TRBJ2-2; 7 bases line up with TRBD2. CDR3 length: 17 amino acids. V lost 0 bases to trimming and J lost 3 bases; unmatched junction nucleotides: 7. Germline assignment: CDR1 LGHNA and CDR2 YSLEER.

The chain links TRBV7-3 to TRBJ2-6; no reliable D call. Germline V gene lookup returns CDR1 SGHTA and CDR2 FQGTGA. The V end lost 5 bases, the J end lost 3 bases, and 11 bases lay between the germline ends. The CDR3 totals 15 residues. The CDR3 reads CASSQRGFGANVLTF. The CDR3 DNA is TGTGCCAGCAGCCAGCGTGGGTTTGGGGCCAACGTCCTGACTTTC.